The 27 T cell receptor beta chains below were found in one sample sequenced in a study of blood T cell repertoires in COVID-19. The protocol was immunoSEQ multiplex PCR, while the TCRdb copy is restricted to in-frame clones and leaves out a portion. The data hold around 180,000 clones, with roughly 80% observed a single time. The sequenced material came from peripheral blood. The receptor source for this set is a woman in her 30s with acute or convalescent COVID-19.

CDR3 loop: CSASRQGAGTEAFF. The DNA of the CDR3 is TGCAGTGCTAGTCGACAGGGGGCTGGCACTGAAGCTTTCTTT. The J gene is TRBJ1-1, the V gene TRBV20-1; 10 bases fit TRBD1. This CDR3 has 14 amino acids. Germline values: CDR1 DFQATT, CDR2 SNEGSKA (reference sequence). V shed 3 bases, J shed 4 bases, and the junction held 5 bases outside the gene matches.

The gene calls are TRBV7-9 and TRBJ1-1; the D gene is possibly TRBD1 (6 bases). V dropped 0 bases and J dropped 0 bases, with 11 bases sitting between them. The CDR3 contains 16 residues. Germline V gene data show CDR1 as SEHNR and CDR2 as FQNEAQ (reference sequence). The CDR3 loop reads CASSLAGRGMNTEAFF. The CDR3 coding sequence is TGTGCCAGCAGCTTAGCTGGGAGGGGGATGAACACTGAAGCTTTCTTT. The whole variable domain, remainder taken from reference TRBV7-9 and TRBJ1-1, is DTGVSQNPRHKITKRGQNVTFRCDPISEHNRLYWYRQTLGQGPEFLTYFQNEAQLEKSRLLSDRFSAERPKGSFSTLEIQRTEQGDSAMYLCASSLAGRGMNTEAFFGQGTRLTVV.

The chain uses TRBV7-8 and TRBJ1-1; 10 nucleotides match TRBD1. Germline CDR1 and CDR2: SGHVS and FQNEAQ. J lost 2 bases, V lost 2 bases, and 8 bases had no gene match. The CDR3 has 17 amino acids. CDR3 nucleotide sequence: TGTGCCAGCAGCTTATCTCGGACAGGGGGGGGCAACACTGAAGCTTTCTTT. Its translation: CASSLSRTGGGNTEAFF. Based on the CDR3 plus reference TRBV7-8 and TRBJ1-1, the full variable domain is GAGVSQSPRYKVAKRGQDVALRCDPISGHVSLFWYQQALGQGPEFLTYFQNEAQLDKSGLPSDRFFAERPEGSVSTLKIQRTQQEDSAVYLCASSLSRTGGGNTEAFFGQGTRLTVV.

V is TRBV5-6 and J is TRBJ2-3, with D uncertain. The germline V gene has CDR1 SGHDT and CDR2 YYEEEE. The CDR3 extends over 11 amino acids. With 3 bases removed from V and 6 bases from J, the gap between germline ends came to 5 bases. The CDR3 here is CASSYSDTQYF. In nucleotides, the CDR3 is TGTGCCAGCAGCTACTCGGATACGCAGTATTTT.

The chain carries TRBV5-1 and TRBJ2-3; D is undetermined. The CDR3 is made up of 13 amino acids. Germline CDR1 SGHRS, CDR2 YFSETQ. Trimming stripped 2 bases from V and 1 base from J, with 5 bases between. As DNA, the CDR3 is TGCGCCAGCAGCTTCCCGGGCACAGATACGCAGTATTTT. It yields the protein CASSFPGTDTQYF. Combining the CDR3 with reference TRBV5-1 and TRBJ2-3 gives the whole variable domain KAGVTQTPRYLIKTRGQQVTLSCSPISGHRSVSWYQQTPGQGLQFLFEYFSETQRNKGNFPGRFSGRQFSNSRSEMNVSTLELGDSALYLCASSFPGTDTQYFGPGTRLTVL.

The chain couples TRBV7-2 to TRBJ1-6, with D hard to call. V was pared by 2 bases and J by 13 bases, with 12 bases between. The CDR3 contains 13 residues. Per germline, CDR1 SGHTA and CDR2 FQGNSA. The CDR3, as DNA: TGTGCCAGCAGCTTAACGGATGTGAGGCCCCTCCACTTT. Translation gives CASSLTDVRPLHF.

The CDR3 nucleotides are TGTGCCAGCGGGCCCACATCCGGGACAGCCTTTAACTACGAGCAGTACTTC. Translated, it gives CASGPTSGTAFNYEQYF. The V call is TRBV28, the J call TRBJ2-7, with TRBD1 identical over 7 bases. Trimming cost V 8 bases and J 3 bases; bases outside gene matches: 19. CDR1 is MDHEN and CDR2 is SYDVKM in the germline V gene. The CDR3 is 17 residues long.

J is TRBJ1-2 and V is TRBV7-9; 10 bases are shared with TRBD1. The CDR3 totals 15 residues. Germline CDR1 reads SEHNR; CDR2 reads FQNEAQ (reference sequence). V lost 5 bases and J lost 4; bases outside the gene matches: 7. The CDR3 DNA follows: TGTGCCAGCAGCCCTGACAGGGGGCGAGGCTATGGCTACACCTTC. It is translated as CASSPDRGRGYGYTF.

This clone was seen a handful of times. The chain employs TRBV15 and TRBJ2-1; possible D gene TRBD2, 6 bases. The CDR3 loop spans 14 amino acids. The V end was cut by 1 base, the J end by 8 bases, with 12 bases between. Germline assignment: CDR1 LNHNV and CDR2 YYDKDF (reference sequence). The CDR3 region has the DNA TGTGCCACCAGCAGAGGTGCGGGGTTCCATGAGCAGTTCTTC. This encodes CATSRGAGFHEQFF.

The chain couples TRBV15 to TRBJ1-2; 9 nucleotides align to TRBD1. This CDR3 is 15 amino acids long. Trimming cost V 3 bases and J 8 bases; bases outside gene matches: 10. Germline-derived CDR1 and CDR2 are LNHNV and YYDKDF (reference sequence). CDR3 loop: CATSRAIQGAGGYTF. The CDR3 DNA reads TGTGCCACCAGCAGGGCAATACAGGGGGCTGGAGGCTACACCTTC.

The chain uses TRBV24-1 and TRBJ1-4, with no clear D. Germline CDR1 reads KGHDR; CDR2 reads SFDVKD. The V and J ends lost 2 bases and 0 bases respectively, with 6 bases between them. The CDR3 spans 15 residues. The CDR3 reads CATSDSTATNEKLFF. The CDR3 nucleotides read TGTGCCACCAGTGATTCTACTGCAACTAATGAAAAACTGTTTTTT.

This chain uses TRBV3-1 (or the pseudogene TRBV3-2) with TRBJ2-2; 9 bases map to TRBD2. The trim removed 5 bases at V and 0 bases at J, leaving 4 bases unmatched. This CDR3 contains 16 residues. CDR1 is LGHDT, CDR2 YNNKEL, per germline (reference sequence). The CDR3 coding sequence is TGTGCCAGCAGCGTTCGACTAGCGGCGAACACCGGGGAGCTGTTTTTT. Its protein product is CASSVRLAANTGELFF.

The table lists this clone with a count of one. The gene calls are TRBV9 and TRBJ2-3; 12 nucleotides align to TRBD2. The CDR3 totals 19 residues. Trimming removed 0 bases from V and 4 bases from J; junction bases left unmatched: 12. CDR1 is SGDLS and CDR2 is YYNGEE in the germline V gene. The CDR3 loop is CASSVELEASGGVADTQYF. As DNA, the CDR3 is TGTGCCAGCAGCGTAGAGTTGGAGGCTAGCGGGGGGGTAGCAGATACGCAGTATTTT.

The chain links TRBV14 to TRBJ1-4; D is perhaps TRBD1 (5 bases). The CDR3 covers 17 residues. V lost 4 bases and J 4 bases, leaving 19 bases between the germline ends. Germline V CDR1 and CDR2: SGHDN, FVKESK. The CDR3 nucleotides are TGTGCCAGCAGCCCCGGCCGATCGGCAGGGTATAATGAAAAACTGTTTTTT. It translates to CASSPGRSAGYNEKLFF.

In its sample, this clone was seen many times. This chain links TRBV9 with TRBJ2-3; D is perhaps TRBD2 (7 bases). Germline V gives CDR1 SGDLS, CDR2 YYNGEE. With 2 bases removed from V and 3 bases from J, the gap between germline ends came to 16 bases. The CDR3 covers 16 residues. The CDR3 sequence is CASSVGGAGLTDTQYF. The CDR3 DNA is TGTGCCAGCAGCGTTGGGGGGGCCGGTCTTACAGATACGCAGTATTTT.

This chain connects TRBV4-3 to TRBJ2-6, with unresolved D. Germline CDR1 LGHNA, CDR2 YSLEER. V lost 4 bases, J lost 0 bases, and 10 bases lay in between. CDR3 length equals 16 residues. CDR3 in amino acids: CASSPDTSSGANVLTF. DNA for the CDR3: TGCGCCAGCAGCCCAGACACGAGCTCTGGGGCCAACGTCCTGACTTTC.

V is TRBV6-5 and J is TRBJ2-7; 9 nucleotides line up with TRBD1. Germline V gives CDR1 MNHEY, CDR2 SVGAGI. V lost 3 bases to trimming and J lost 5 bases; unmatched junction nucleotides: 8. The CDR3 loop spans 15 amino acids. In DNA form, the CDR3 reads TGTGCCAGCAGTTATGAGGGGGGACAGGGTGACGAGCAGTACTTC. This gives the protein CASSYEGGQGDEQYF.

Here the CDR3 reads CASSSRQNSPLHF. In DNA, the CDR3 is TGTGCCAGCAGCTCCCGACAGAATTCACCCCTCCACTTT. The chain has TRBV13 and TRBJ1-6; a possible D gene is TRBD1 (5 bases). V lost 4 bases, J lost 7 bases, and 8 bases lay in between. Germline-derived CDR1 and CDR2 are PRHDT and FYEKMQ (reference sequence). The length of the CDR3 is 13 residues. Using reference TRBV13 and TRBJ1-6 for the parts outside the CDR3, the full variable domain is AAGVIQSPRHLIKEKRETATLKCYPIPRHDTVYWYQQGPGQDPQFLISFYEKMQSDKGSIPDRFSAQQFSDYHSELNMSSLELGDSALYFCASSSRQNSPLHFGNGTRLTVT.

The chain joins TRBV28 to TRBJ1-1, with D perhaps TRBD1 (5 bases). Germline lookup yields CDR1 MDHEN and CDR2 SYDVKM. The ends were cut back, 6 bases at V and 10 bases at J, with 12 bases in the middle. This CDR3 has 11 amino acids. Here the CDR3 DNA reads TGTGCCAGCAGAGGGGTCAAAATAGCTTTCTTT. Translation: CASRGVKIAFF.

The chain combines TRBV27 with TRBJ1-2; D is ambiguous. This CDR3 spans 13 amino acids. Germline-derived CDR1 and CDR2 are MNHEY and SMNVEV (reference sequence). Between the trimmed V and J ends, which lost 8 bases and 4 bases, there was a span of 14 bases. The CDR3 region has the DNA TGTGCCAGCGGGGAGGGCCCTGGCTATGGCTACACCTTC. It specifies CASGEGPGYGYTF.

V is TRBV30 and J is TRBJ1-1; the match to TRBD1 covers 8 bases. Germline CDR1 is GTSNPN and CDR2 is SVGIG (reference sequence). Trimming took 0 bases from V and 6 from J; bases not matched to a gene: 9. This CDR3 is 15 amino acids long. The CDR3 DNA is TGTGCCTGGAGTGTAGGTAGTGCAGGGGGCCCTGAAGCTTTCTTT. Protein: CAWSVGSAGGPEAFF.

This clone was detected only once. The chain couples TRBV19 to TRBJ2-3, with D possibly matching TRBD2 (7 bases). The germline V gene encodes CDR1 LNHDA and CDR2 SQIVND (reference sequence). Between the trimmed V and J ends, which lost 5 bases and 0 bases, there was a span of 24 bases. This CDR3 has 19 amino acids. Here the CDR3 DNA reads TGTGCCAGTAGTTTAAGACTAGGGCGGGGGCGTTCTAGCACAGATACGCAGTATTTT. Translated, it gives CASSLRLGRGRSSTDTQYF.

The gene calls are TRBV18 and TRBJ1-1; D is possibly TRBD1 (6 bases). V lost 2 bases and J lost 1, with 11 bases in between. Germline V gene lookup returns CDR1 KGHSH and CDR2 LQKENI. The CDR3 covers 15 residues. CDR3 amino acids: CASSPGGAGNTEAFF. In DNA, the CDR3 is TGTGCCAGCTCACCAGGGGGCGCCGGGAACACTGAAGCTTTCTTT.

The chain couples TRBV2 to TRBJ1-6; TRBD1 matches at 8 bases. The germline V gene has CDR1 SNHLY and CDR2 FYNNEI. The CDR3 has 14 amino acids. V lost 1 base and J lost 11; bases outside the gene matches: 4. The CDR3 protein is CASSEGTGLAPLHF. The CDR3 nucleotides read TGTGCCAGCAGTGAAGGGACAGGGCTCGCACCCCTCCACTTT.

The chain combines TRBV27 with TRBJ2-3; tentatively, D is TRBD2 (7 bases). CDR3 length equals 17 residues. CDR1 and CDR2 from the germline V gene are MNHEY and SMNVEV (reference sequence). V lost 6 bases and J lost 0, with 19 bases in between. The CDR3 region has the DNA TGTGCCAGCAGCCCCTGGGGGCTAGCGGCTAGCACAGATACGCAGTATTTT. It codes for CASSPWGLAASTDTQYF.

The V gene is TRBV28, the J gene TRBJ1-3; the match to TRBD1 covers 10 bases. The CDR3 contains 16 residues. V was pared by 5 bases and J by 4 bases, with 8 bases of the junction left unmatched. Germline CDR1 and CDR2: MDHEN and SYDVKM. The CDR3 is CASSIRTGGSGNTIYF. For the CDR3, the DNA is TGTGCCAGCAGTATACGGACAGGGGGTTCAGGAAACACCATATATTTT.

The gene calls are TRBV19 and TRBJ1-1, with TRBD1 identical over 7 bases. Germline V gene sequence: CDR1 LNHDA, CDR2 SQIVND (reference sequence). This CDR3 contains 14 residues. The V and J ends lost 4 bases and 4 bases, in that order; junction bases with no gene match: 6. CDR3 DNA: TGTGCCAGTAGTAAATACAGGGGAGGCACTGAAGCTTTCTTT. This translates into CASSKYRGGTEAFF.